These 19 T cell receptor beta chains originate from one sample sequenced in a study of identical twins. In TCRdb, the 5' RACE reads were re-called with MiXCR into one record per CDR3 protein. Of some 260,000 distinct CDR3 sequences listed, about 14% are singletons. The sample consisted of memory (CD45RO+) T cells sorted from blood. These receptors were obtained from a woman in her late teens or twenties in good health.

This rearrangement joins TRBV20-1 to TRBJ1-1, with a tentative D call TRBD1 (5 bases). V was shortened by 6 bases and J by 4 bases, with 15 bases between the two germline ends. CDR1 and CDR2 from the germline V gene are DFQATT and SNEGSKA (reference sequence). The CDR3 spans 13 residues. The CDR3 reads CSAKRGGGTEAFF. CDR3 DNA sequence: TGCAGTGCGAAGAGGGGTGGGGGCACTGAAGCTTTCTTT.

In its sample, this clonotype was seen many times. The chain recombines TRBV7-2 with TRBJ2-1, with unresolved D. Germline-derived CDR1 and CDR2 are SGHTA and FQGNSA. The CDR3 is 13 amino acids. Trimming left V 6 bases short and J 8 bases short, with 14 bases between. CDR3 nucleotides: TGTGCCAGCAGTAGAAGGGTTGCGGATGAGCAGTTCTTC. Translated, it gives CASSRRVADEQFF.

The chain links TRBV7-9 to TRBJ1-5; D is uncertain. Germline V gene sequence: CDR1 SEHNR, CDR2 FQNEAQ (reference sequence). The CDR3 spans 14 residues. V lost 1 base and J lost 2, with 6 bases in between. The CDR3 coding sequence is TGTGCCAGCAGCTTAGACAGCGGCAATCAGCCCCAGCATTTT. This translates into CASSLDSGNQPQHF.

The chain recombines TRBV10-2 with TRBJ2-7; D call uncertain. The CDR3 contains 11 residues. V was cut by 5 bases and J by 5 bases, with 7 bases left in between. The germline gives CDR1 WSHSY, CDR2 SAAADI. Written as DNA, the CDR3 is TGCGCCAGCAGTCGGTTTCACGAGCAGTACTTC. Protein: CASSRFHEQYF.

This clonotype was observed a handful of times. The genes are TRBV20-1 and TRBJ2-4, with 8 bases identical to TRBD2. Germline-derived CDR1 and CDR2 are DFQATT and SNEGSKA (reference sequence). The CDR3 totals 16 residues. After removal of 3 bases from V and 4 bases from J, the junction contained 11 bases not matched to a gene. The CDR3: CSAREAGASGKNIQYF. The CDR3 DNA reads as TGCAGTGCTAGGGAGGCGGGGGCTAGCGGGAAAAACATTCAGTACTTC.

This clonotype was seen only a few times. This chain links TRBV20-1 with TRBJ2-7, with 9 bases that match TRBD2. Losses at the gene ends were 5 bases for V and 3 bases for J; bases not matched to a gene: 17. Per germline, CDR1 DFQATT and CDR2 SNEGSKA (reference sequence). The CDR3 spans 17 residues. The CDR3 spells CSAGPPSGLAKLYEQYF. Written as DNA, the CDR3 is TGCAGTGCTGGGCCTCCATCGGGACTAGCCAAACTCTACGAGCAGTACTTC.

This chain joins TRBV7-2 and TRBJ1-1; D is uncertain. This CDR3 region has 12 residues. V was pared by 5 bases and J by 4 bases, with 8 bases between. Germline-derived CDR1 and CDR2 are SGHTA and FQGNSA. The CDR3 nucleotides read TGTGCCAGCAGCCGACCCAGCACTGAAGCTTTCTTT. Amino acids: CASSRPSTEAFF.

This chain uses TRBV7-4 with TRBJ2-2; D might be TRBD1 (5 bases). The CDR3 is 16 amino acids. Trimming removed 1 base from V and 7 bases from J, with 16 bases in between. Germline CDR1 is SGHVT and CDR2 is SQSDAQ. The CDR3: CASSLEAQGCDGELFF. The DNA of the CDR3 is TGTGCCAGCAGCTTAGAAGCTCAGGGATGCGACGGGGAGCTGTTTTTT.

The chain uses TRBV20-1 and TRBJ2-4; 8 bases are shared with TRBD2. CDR3 length: 15 amino acids. Per the germline V gene, CDR1 is DFQATT and CDR2 is SNEGSKA (reference sequence). The trim removed 1 base at V and 2 bases at J, leaving 4 bases unmatched. CDR3 coding DNA: TGCAGTGCTAGAGTGCCGGGAGGGCCCAAAAACATTCAGTACTTC. Amino acid sequence: CSARVPGGPKNIQYF.

This clonotype was counted a few times. The rearrangement joins TRBV20-1 to TRBJ1-2, with 7 positions matching TRBD1. Germline loops: CDR1 DFQATT, CDR2 SNEGSKA (reference sequence). The CDR3 covers 15 residues. V trimming: 4 bases; J trimming: 0 bases; junction bases outside the gene matches: 8. The CDR3 is CSAIGTENSNYGYTF. As DNA, the CDR3 is TGCAGTGCTATAGGGACAGAGAATTCTAACTATGGCTACACCTTC.

This clonotype was seen at least ten times. The rearrangement uses TRBV4-3 and TRBJ2-7; D is possibly TRBD2 (6 bases). This CDR3 region has 16 residues. Looked up from germline, CDR1 is LGHNA and CDR2 is YSLEER. V lost 4 bases and J lost 2, with 18 bases in between. The CDR3 DNA follows: TGCGCCAGCAGCCGAGAGTTTTTAGCGGACCCCTACGAGCAGTACTTC. It encodes CASSREFLADPYEQYF.

V and J are TRBV12-3 or TRBV12-4 and TRBJ2-1; 8 nucleotides agree with TRBD2. The CDR3 loop spans 18 amino acids. The V segment lost 11 bases and the J segment 3 bases; nucleotides outside the gene matches: 21. Here the CDR3 DNA reads TGTGCCTTCAGTCCACGTCAGGGTCGGGGGGGAATCTACAATGAGCAGTTCTTC. Amino acids: CAFSPRQGRGGIYNEQFF.

This clonotype was recorded a few times. This chain joins TRBV11-3 and TRBJ2-7; D tentatively fits TRBD1 or TRBD2 (5 bases each). The CDR3 has 14 residues. The V end lost 2 bases, the J end lost 3 bases, and 11 bases lay between the germline ends. The germline CDR1 and CDR2 sequences are SGHNT and YENEEA. This CDR3 is CASSLQGANYEQYF. As DNA, the CDR3 is TGTGCCAGCAGCTTACAGGGAGCTAACTACGAGCAGTACTTC.

Remarks on this clonotype: This likely comes from a read error, as the CDR3 has no conserved phenylalanine or tryptophan at its end. This rearrangement joins TRBV7-6 to TRBJ2-5; 12 bases match TRBD1. The CDR3 extends over 15 amino acids. Trimming removed 3 bases from V and 5 bases from J; junction bases left unmatched: 4. Germline CDR1 SGHVS, CDR2 FNYEAQ. The CDR3 DNA reads TGTGCCAGCAGCTTGGGACAGGGGGCTTGGGAGACCCAGTACTCC. Translation gives CASSLGQGAWETQYS.

This clonotype was recorded many times. The chain uses TRBV6-4 and TRBJ2-1; 10 bases agree with TRBD2. Per the germline V gene, CDR1 is MRHNA and CDR2 is SNTAGT. This CDR3 region has 16 residues. V lost 6 bases and J lost 7; bases outside the gene matches: 12. CDR3 region: CASSEGSGGEVNEQFF. As DNA, the CDR3 is TGTGCCAGCAGCGAAGGCAGCGGGGGGGAGGTTAATGAGCAGTTCTTC.

This clonotype was observed a few times. The chain couples TRBV28 to TRBJ2-7, with D unclear. CDR1 MDHEN and CDR2 SYDVKM come from the germline V gene. The CDR3 covers 11 residues. Trimming stripped 2 bases from V and 6 bases from J, with 5 bases between. The CDR3 reads CASSLTLEQYF. In nucleotides, the CDR3 is TGTGCCAGCAGTTTAACCCTCGAGCAGTACTTC.

The rearrangement uses TRBV20-1 and TRBJ2-5, with D tentatively TRBD2 (6 bases). The CDR3 loop spans 11 amino acids. Trimming left V 5 bases short and J 9 bases short, with 13 bases between. The germline gives CDR1 DFQATT, CDR2 SNEGSKA (reference sequence). The CDR3 DNA sequence: TGCAGTGCTCCCCTCCGCGGGGCCCAGTACTTC. Protein: CSAPLRGAQYF.

This clonotype has just a few counts. The CDR3 spells CSARQGGKEKLFF. CDR3 nucleotide sequence: TGCAGTGCCCGACAGGGAGGGAAAGAAAAACTGTTTTTT. J is TRBJ1-4 and V is TRBV20-1; 7 bases align to TRBD1. Germline values: CDR1 DFQATT, CDR2 SNEGSKA (reference sequence). The CDR3 runs to 13 residues. V lost 6 bases to trimming and J lost 8 bases; unmatched junction nucleotides: 9.

This clonotype has ten or more counts. The chain links TRBV12-3 or TRBV12-4 to TRBJ2-7; possibly TRBD1 for D (5 bases). V was cut by 5 bases and J by 2 bases, with 16 bases left in between. The CDR3 totals 15 residues. CDR3 protein: CASSLGRTVTYEQYF. CDR3 in DNA: TGTGCCAGCAGTCTGGGGCGGACGGTCACCTACGAGCAGTACTTC.